This T cell receptor beta chain was recorded in a study of beta chain features in type 1 diabetes. Of the isolated RNA, all was reverse transcribed, and so the sequenced material was expressed TCRB transcripts. The table came from immunoSEQ multiplex PCR; TCRdb's copy has only in-frame clones and leaves some out. The sample shows over 700,000 clones, roughly a sixth of them seen only once. The table lists this clone with a few counts. This TCR derives from a woman between 18 and 29 years old in good health. Sequencing was done on a sample of naive CD4+ T cells from blood.

The CDR3 sequence: CASSGGNYGYTF. The CDR3 DNA reads as TGTGCCAGCTCCGGGGGGAACTATGGCTACACCTTC. The V gene is TRBV18, the J gene TRBJ1-2, with TRBD1 as a possible D gene (5 bases). Per germline, CDR1 KGHSH and CDR2 LQKENI. This CDR3 comprises 12 residues. Between the trimmed V and J ends, which lost 6 bases and 2 bases, there was a span of 7 bases.